Listed below are T cell receptor beta chains from one sample, sequenced in a study of OX40 agonist ivuxolimab in advanced cancers. Libraries were prepared by immunoSEQ multiplex PCR; TCRdb keeps only in-frame clonotypes and omits some of them. Found here are roughly 98,000 clones, around 85% of them singletons; the top ten hold over 1.1%. Source: CD4+ or CD8+ T cells sorted from blood, taken in a trial of the OX40 agonist ivuxolimab. The receptors come from an adult with an advanced solid tumor such as melanoma, head and neck, liver or kidney cancer. Both conserved end residues are part of each CDR3. The D gene is left open where the match is weak. The listing skips clone size in some rows; elsewhere it reads once, few, many or a size class.

>TRBV5-1|NA|TRBJ1-5|NA
TGCGCCAGCAGCGTCCTTGGGGGCGAAAATCAGCCCCAGCATTTT
CASSVLGGENQPQHF
>TRBV7-9|NA|TRBJ2-7|NA
TGTGCCAGCAGCCCTCACCGGGCTAGGGCCCACGAGCAGTACTTC
CASSPHRARAHEQYF
>TRBV28|NA|TRBJ1-1|NA
TGTGCCAGCAGTGGCGGCACTGAAGCTTTCTTT
CASSGGTEAFF
>TRBV28|TRBD2|TRBJ2-1|NA
TGTGCCAGCAGCCGAGCCAGCGGGGGGGATCCTGGGCAGTTCTTC
CASSRASGGDPGQFF
>TRBV28|NA|TRBJ2-3|once
TGTGCCAGCAGTTTAGGAGGGAACACAGATACGCAGTATTTT
CASSLGGNTDTQYF
>TRBV2|NA|TRBJ2-5|NA
TGTGCCTGCGGACTGCAAGAGACCCAGTACTTC
CACGLQETQYF
>TRBV28|NA|TRBJ2-5|NA
TGTGCCAGCAGTAACGTGGAGACCCAGTACTTC
CASSNVETQYF
>TRBV7-2|NA|TRBJ1-4|NA
TGTGCCAGCAGCTTACGGGGGCTTAATGAAAAACTGTTTTTT
CASSLRGLNEKLFF
>TRBV7-7|TRBD1|TRBJ1-4|once
TGTGCCAGCAACAGCACGTGGCGACGTCAGGGGGGAAAACTGTTTTTT
CASNSTWRRQGGKLFF
>TRBV7-3|NA|TRBJ1-1|NA
TGTGCCAGCAGCCCGCTCCCTTGGGGCACTGAAGCTTTCTTT
CASSPLPWGTEAFF
>TRBV4-1|NA|TRBJ1-4|NA
TGCGCCAGCAGCCAACTTCCAGGGGCTAATGAAAAACTGTTTTTT
CASSQLPGANEKLFF
>TRBV2|TRBD2|TRBJ2-5|once
TGTGCCAGCGGTCCTCCGGGACTAGCGGGCGTACAAGAGACCCAGTACTTC
CASGPPGLAGVQETQYF
>TRBV5-1|NA|TRBJ2-2|NA
TGCGCCAGCAGCAGGAGCAGTAACACCGGGGAGCTGTTTTTT
CASSRSSNTGELFF
>TRBV6-1|NA|TRBJ1-3|few
TGTGCCAGCAACGTCTGGGGTCTGGGAAACACCATATATTTT
CASNVWGLGNTIYF
>TRBV21-1|NA|TRBJ1-3|once
TGTGCCAGCAGCAAAAAAGGACAGGGGAATGGAAACACCATATATTTT
CASSKKGQGNGNTIYF
>TRBV4-2|NA|TRBJ2-3|NA
TGTGCCAGCAGCCAAACCCTCGGGGTAGCTAGCACAGATACGCAGTATTTT
CASSQTLGVASTDTQYF
>TRBV6-6|NA|TRBJ2-5|NA
TGTGCCAGCAGTTTCTACGCCCAGCAGACCCAGTACTTC
CASSFYAQQTQYF
>TRBV7-8|NA|TRBJ1-5|NA
TGTGCCAGCAGCCCTCCCGGGGGCAATCAGCCCCAGCATTTT
CASSPPGGNQPQHF
>TRBV6-5|TRBD1|TRBJ1-1|NA
TGTGCCAGCAGTGGGACAGGGCTGAACACTGAAGCTTTCTTT
CASSGTGLNTEAFF
>TRBV4-2|TRBD2|TRBJ2-3|few
TGTGCCAGCAGCCCTGCGTTCCTAGCGGGGGGTCCCCGGGATACGCAGTATTTT
CASSPAFLAGGPRDTQYF
>TRBV6-5|NA|TRBJ2-7|NA
TGTGCCAGCAGGCGCCGGGGAGAAGGGGACTACGAGCAGTACTTC
CASRRRGEGDYEQYF
>TRBV5-8|NA|TRBJ2-3|NA
TGTGCCAGCAGGGGGGTTTACACAGATACGCAGTATTTT
CASRGVYTDTQYF
>TRBV5-1|TRBD1|TRBJ1-2|once
TGCGCCAGCAGACAGGACAGGGGCGGCTATGGCTACACCTTC
CASRQDRGGYGYTF
>TRBV7-2|TRBD2|TRBJ2-1|few
TGTGCCAGCAGCCCGACCGGGACTAGTAGACGGAGCTCCTACAATGAGCAGTTCTTC
CASSPTGTSRRSSYNEQFF
>TRBV28|TRBD1|TRBJ1-2|NA
TGTGCCAGCAGTTTCGGCGAGGGGGCGCCTAACTATGGCTACACCTTC
CASSFGEGAPNYGYTF
>TRBV5-4|NA|TRBJ2-7|NA
TGTGCCAGCAGCCCTGGAGGTCGGGCTGAGTACGAGCAGTACTTC
CASSPGGRAEYEQYF
>TRBV2|TRBD2|TRBJ2-2|NA
TGTGCCAGCAGTGGCCTGACTAGCGGTTATAACACCGGGGAGCTGTTTTTT
CASSGLTSGYNTGELFF
>TRBV27|TRBD1|TRBJ1-1|NA
TGTGCCAGCAGTCGCCTACAGGGGGTCCCTGAAGCTTTCTTT
CASSRLQGVPEAFF
>TRBV19|TRBD1|TRBJ2-3|NA
TGTGCCAGTAGCCCCGGGACAGGGTCTAGCACAGATACGCAGTATTTT
CASSPGTGSSTDTQYF
>TRBV5-1|NA|TRBJ2-5|NA
TGCGCCAGCAGCTACCAAGAGACCCAGTACTTC
CASSYQETQYF
>TRBV28|NA|TRBJ1-6|NA
TGTGCCAGCGGGCTGGCGAATTCACCCCTCCACTTT
CASGLANSPLHF
>TRBV7-3|TRBD1|TRBJ2-1|NA
TGTGCCAGCAGCTCCGCTAACAGGGGCCATGAGCAGTTCTTC
CASSSANRGHEQFF